The TCR beta chain under discussion was sequenced for a study of T-cell reconstitution after alpha-beta-depleted transplantation in children. This CDR3 has 16 amino acids. The V end was cut by 6 bases, the J end by 0 bases, with 18 bases between. Preparation of the TCRbeta library used unique molecular identifiers. One entry per CDR3 protein, called by TCRdb with MiXCR from the PCR reads. The sample has approximately 83,000 distinct CDR3 sequences; 12% are singletons. The sequence was collected from a human donor who donated a stem cell graft to a child with inherited bone marrow failure. J is TRBJ2-7 and V is TRBV12-3 or TRBV12-4; possibly TRBD2 for D (6 bases). Sequences were derived from PBMCs from the stem cell graft donor, sampled from the stem cell graft. CDR3 nucleotide sequence: TGTGCCAGCAGCCTAGGGCTAGCGCAGAGCTCCTACGAGCAGTACTTC. It is translated as CASSLGLAQSSYEQYF.